This TCR beta chain is drawn from a study of type 1 regulatory T cells (TCRdb year 2021). Broadly, across the study: The study characterized an in vitro protocol that generated a Tr1-enriched, alloantigen-specific CD4 T cell product named T-allo10. Patients with hematological malignancies who were receiving allogeneic hematopoietic stem cell transplantation were the group in which T-allo10 was being clinically evaluated. Points the paper makes about the study in general: A more restricted TCR repertoire was observed in Tr1 cells than in non-Tr1 cells, and this restriction was interpreted in the study as alloantigen-induced clonal expansion.

Remarks on this clonotype: This clone's antigen is unknown. Per-nucleotide qualities are absent, and no much larger clonotype sits a single base away.

Instrument on record: Illumina MiSeq. TCRdb applied fastp at Q25 and MiXCR to the public reads, then kept only in-frame beta chains. Each CDR3 protein gets just one entry, which takes the most common genes and DNA from the rows behind it. The sample contains about 59,000 distinct CDR3 sequences, roughly two thirds of them found a single time. In total, the top ten clones hold roughly 1.9% of the sample. The sequencing sample was made of cultured non-Tr1 T cells, either the whole culture or a sorted T cell fraction (not recorded which). The sample's cell subset or site label, decoded: non-Tr1 population from the T-allo10 product. This receptor was obtained from a human donor in good health.

The CDR3 region has the sequence CASSYSTPGQGTEQYF. The DNA sequence reads TGTGCCAGCAGTTACTCGACGCCGGGACAGGGAACCGAGCAGTACTTC. The V and J genes are TRBV6-5 and TRBJ2-7, and 9 bases in between align with TRBD1. As encoded in the germline V gene, CDR1 is MNHEY while CDR2 is SVGAGI. Spanning cysteine to phenylalanine, the CDR3 consists of 16 amino acids. Only CDR3 DNA remains: 48 bases, in frame from the first base. Trimmed from V: 0 bases; trimmed from J: 6 bases; junction bases lacking a gene match: 9.